The present T cell receptor (beta chain) was sequenced within a study of T cell clonotyping in hematopoietic cell transplantation. In germline, CDR1 is SNHLY, CDR2 FYNNEI. The CDR3 spans 12 residues. Trimming left V 6 bases short and J 2 bases short, with 8 bases between. Assay used: immunoSEQ multiplex PCR; TCRdb lists only in-frame clones, some missing. The sample contains approximately 30,000 clones, under 97% of which appear only once. The specimen sequenced was peripheral blood mononuclear cells. The TCR sequence derives from a man aged 45-65 years in good health. Some clones in this sample may be carry-over from other donors' samples. This chain connects TRBV2 to TRBJ2-7; D gene uncertain. The CDR3 spells CASRVGTYEQYF. The CDR3 nucleotides read TGTGCCAGCAGGGTCGGAACCTACGAGCAGTACTTC.